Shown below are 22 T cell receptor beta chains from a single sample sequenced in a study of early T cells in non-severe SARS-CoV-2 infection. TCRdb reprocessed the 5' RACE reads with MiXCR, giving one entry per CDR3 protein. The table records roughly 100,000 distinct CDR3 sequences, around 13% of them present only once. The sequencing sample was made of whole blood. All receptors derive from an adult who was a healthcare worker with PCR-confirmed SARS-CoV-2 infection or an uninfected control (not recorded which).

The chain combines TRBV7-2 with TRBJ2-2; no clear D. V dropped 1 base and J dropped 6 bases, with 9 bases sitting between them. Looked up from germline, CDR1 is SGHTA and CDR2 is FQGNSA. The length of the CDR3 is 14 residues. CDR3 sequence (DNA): TGTGCCAGCAGCTTAGACTATTGGTCCGGGGAGCTGTTTTTT. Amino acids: CASSLDYWSGELFF.

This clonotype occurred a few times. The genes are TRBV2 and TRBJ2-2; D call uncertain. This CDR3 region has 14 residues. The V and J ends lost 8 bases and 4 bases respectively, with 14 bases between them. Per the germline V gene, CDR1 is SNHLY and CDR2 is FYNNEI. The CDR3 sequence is CASHALGSTGELFF. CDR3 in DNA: TGTGCCAGCCACGCCTTAGGGTCCACCGGGGAGCTGTTTTTT.

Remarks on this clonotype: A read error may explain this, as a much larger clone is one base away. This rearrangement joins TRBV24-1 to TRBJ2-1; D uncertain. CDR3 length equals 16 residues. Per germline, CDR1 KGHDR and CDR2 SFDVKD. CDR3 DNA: TGTGCCACCAGTGCGAACGACTTAAGCTCCTACAATGAGCAGATCTTC. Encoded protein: CATSANDLSSYNEQIF.

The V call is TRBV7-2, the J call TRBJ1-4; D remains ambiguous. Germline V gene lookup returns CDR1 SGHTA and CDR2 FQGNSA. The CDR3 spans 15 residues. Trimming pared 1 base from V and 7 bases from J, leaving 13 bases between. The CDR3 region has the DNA TGTGCCAGCAGCTTAGTAGGCCAGGCCGGTGAAAAACTGTTTTTT. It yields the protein CASSLVGQAGEKLFF.

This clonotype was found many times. The CDR3 spells CASSFDTRNTEAFF. DNA for the CDR3: TGTGCCAGCAGCTTTGACACACGGAACACTGAAGCTTTCTTT. The chain has TRBV7-9 and TRBJ1-1; D is uncertain. From germline, CDR1 is SEHNR and CDR2 FQNEAQ (reference sequence). Between the trimmed V and J ends, which lost 3 bases and 1 base, there was a span of 9 bases. CDR3 length: 14 amino acids.

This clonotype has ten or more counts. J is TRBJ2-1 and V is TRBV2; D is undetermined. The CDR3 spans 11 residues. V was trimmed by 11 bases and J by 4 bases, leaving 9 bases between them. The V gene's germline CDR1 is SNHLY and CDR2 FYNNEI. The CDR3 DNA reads TGTGCCGGTAACCTTTACAATGAGCAGTTCTTC. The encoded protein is CAGNLYNEQFF.

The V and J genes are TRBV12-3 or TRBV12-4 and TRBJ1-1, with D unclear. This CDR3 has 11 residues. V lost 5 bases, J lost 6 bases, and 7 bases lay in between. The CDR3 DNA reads TGTGCCAGCAGTCGTCGATCTGAAGCTTTCTTT. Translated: CASSRRSEAFF.

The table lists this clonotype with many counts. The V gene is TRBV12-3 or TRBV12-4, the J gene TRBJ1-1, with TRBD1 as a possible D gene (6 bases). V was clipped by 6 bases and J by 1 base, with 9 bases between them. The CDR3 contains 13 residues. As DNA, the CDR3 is TGTGCCAGCAGCGACAGGTCGAACACTGAAGCTTTCTTT. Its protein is CASSDRSNTEAFF.

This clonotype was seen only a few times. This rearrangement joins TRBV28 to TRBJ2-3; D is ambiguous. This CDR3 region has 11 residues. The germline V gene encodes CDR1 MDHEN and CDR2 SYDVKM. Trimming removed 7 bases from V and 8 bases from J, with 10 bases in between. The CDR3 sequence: CASTTTATQYF. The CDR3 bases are TGTGCCAGCACGACAACTGCTACGCAGTATTTT.

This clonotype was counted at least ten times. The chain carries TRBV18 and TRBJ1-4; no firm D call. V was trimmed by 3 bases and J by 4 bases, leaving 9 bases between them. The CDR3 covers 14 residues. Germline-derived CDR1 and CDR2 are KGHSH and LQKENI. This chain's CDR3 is CASSPQQLNEKLFF. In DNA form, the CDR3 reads TGTGCCAGCTCACCCCAACAGCTTAATGAAAAACTGTTTTTT.

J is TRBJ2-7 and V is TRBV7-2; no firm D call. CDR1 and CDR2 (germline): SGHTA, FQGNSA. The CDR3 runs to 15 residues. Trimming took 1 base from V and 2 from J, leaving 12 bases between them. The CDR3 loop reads CASSLGTLSPYEQYF. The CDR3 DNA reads TGTGCCAGCAGCTTAGGAACTTTAAGCCCCTACGAGCAGTACTTC.

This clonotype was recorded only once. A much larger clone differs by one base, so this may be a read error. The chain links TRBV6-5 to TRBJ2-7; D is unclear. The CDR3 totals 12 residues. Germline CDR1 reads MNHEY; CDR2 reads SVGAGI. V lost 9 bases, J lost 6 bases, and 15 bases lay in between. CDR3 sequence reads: CARNPAFAEQYF. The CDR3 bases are TGTGCCAGAAACCCGGCTTTTGCCGAGCAGTACTTC.

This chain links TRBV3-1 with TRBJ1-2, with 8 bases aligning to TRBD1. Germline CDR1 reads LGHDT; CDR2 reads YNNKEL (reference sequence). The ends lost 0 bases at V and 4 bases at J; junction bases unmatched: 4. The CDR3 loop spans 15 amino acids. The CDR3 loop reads CASSQDHRGVYGYTF. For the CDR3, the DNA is TGTGCCAGCAGCCAAGACCACAGGGGGGTCTATGGCTACACCTTC.

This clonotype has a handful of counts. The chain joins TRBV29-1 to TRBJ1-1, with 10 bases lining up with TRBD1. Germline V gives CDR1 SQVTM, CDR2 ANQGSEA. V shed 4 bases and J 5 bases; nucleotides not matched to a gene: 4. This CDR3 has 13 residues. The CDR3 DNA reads TGCAGCGTTGTTGGGACAGGGGTTACTGAAGCTTTCTTT. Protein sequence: CSVVGTGVTEAFF.

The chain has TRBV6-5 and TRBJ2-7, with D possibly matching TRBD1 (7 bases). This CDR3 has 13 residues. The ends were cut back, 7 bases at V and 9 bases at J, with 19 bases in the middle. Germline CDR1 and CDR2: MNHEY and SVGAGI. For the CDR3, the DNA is TGTGCCAGCACTTTCCCAGGGGGGAGAGGGCAGTACTTC. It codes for CASTFPGGRGQYF.

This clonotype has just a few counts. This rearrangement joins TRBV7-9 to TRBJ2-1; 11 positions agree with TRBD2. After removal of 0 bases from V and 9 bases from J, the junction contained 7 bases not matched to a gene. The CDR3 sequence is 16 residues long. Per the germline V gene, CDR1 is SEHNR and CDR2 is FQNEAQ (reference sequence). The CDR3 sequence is CASSLATSGKGGEQFF. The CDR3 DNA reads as TGTGCCAGCAGCTTAGCGACTAGCGGGAAGGGGGGTGAGCAGTTCTTC.

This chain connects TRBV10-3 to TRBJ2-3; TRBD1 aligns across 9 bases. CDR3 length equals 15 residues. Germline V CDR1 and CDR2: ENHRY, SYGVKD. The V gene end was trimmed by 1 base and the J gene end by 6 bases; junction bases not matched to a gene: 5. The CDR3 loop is CAISELGQGSDTQYF. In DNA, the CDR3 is TGTGCCATCAGTGAGTTGGGACAGGGTTCCGATACGCAGTATTTT.

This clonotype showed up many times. The CDR3, as DNA: TGTGCCAGCACGACAGGGATTGAGCAGTTCTTC. Encoded protein: CASTTGIEQFF. V usage is TRBV18 and J usage is TRBJ2-1; 7 positions match TRBD1. Trimming cost V 8 bases and J 9 bases; bases outside gene matches: 4. CDR3 size: 11 residues. Per the germline V gene, CDR1 is KGHSH and CDR2 is LQKENI.

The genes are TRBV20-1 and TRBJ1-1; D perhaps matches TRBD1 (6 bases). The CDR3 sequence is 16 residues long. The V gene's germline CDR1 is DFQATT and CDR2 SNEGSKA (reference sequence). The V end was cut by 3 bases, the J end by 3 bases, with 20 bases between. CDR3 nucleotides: TGCAGTGCTAGGGGGGACACCCGATTTCCCCACACTGAAGCTTTCTTT. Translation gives CSARGDTRFPHTEAFF.

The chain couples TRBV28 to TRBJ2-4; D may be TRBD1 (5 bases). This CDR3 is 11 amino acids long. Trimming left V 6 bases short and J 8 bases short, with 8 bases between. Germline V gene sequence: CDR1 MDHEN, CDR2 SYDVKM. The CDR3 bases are TGTGCCAGCAGCAGGGTGGACATTCAGTACTTC. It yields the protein CASSRVDIQYF.

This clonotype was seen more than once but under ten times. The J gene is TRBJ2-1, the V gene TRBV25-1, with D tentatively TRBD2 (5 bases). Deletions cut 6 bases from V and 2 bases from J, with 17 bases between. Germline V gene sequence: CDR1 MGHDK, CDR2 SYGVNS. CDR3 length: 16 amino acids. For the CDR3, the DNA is TGTGCCAGCAGCCACGGGGTCATGGTCCCCTACAATGAGCAGTTCTTC. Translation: CASSHGVMVPYNEQFF. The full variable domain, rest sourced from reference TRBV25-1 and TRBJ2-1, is EADIYQTPRYLVIGTGKKITLECSQTMGHDKMYWYQQDPGMELHLIHYSYGVNSTEKGDLSSESTVSRIRTEHFPLTLESARPSHTSQYLCASSHGVMVPYNEQFFGPGTRLTVL.

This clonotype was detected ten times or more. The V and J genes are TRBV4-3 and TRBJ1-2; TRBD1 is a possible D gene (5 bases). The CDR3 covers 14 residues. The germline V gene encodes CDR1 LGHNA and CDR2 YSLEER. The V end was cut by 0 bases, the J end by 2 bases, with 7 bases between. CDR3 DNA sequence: TGCGCCAGCAGCCAAGAATGGGACAACTATGGCTACACCTTC. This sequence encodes CASSQEWDNYGYTF.